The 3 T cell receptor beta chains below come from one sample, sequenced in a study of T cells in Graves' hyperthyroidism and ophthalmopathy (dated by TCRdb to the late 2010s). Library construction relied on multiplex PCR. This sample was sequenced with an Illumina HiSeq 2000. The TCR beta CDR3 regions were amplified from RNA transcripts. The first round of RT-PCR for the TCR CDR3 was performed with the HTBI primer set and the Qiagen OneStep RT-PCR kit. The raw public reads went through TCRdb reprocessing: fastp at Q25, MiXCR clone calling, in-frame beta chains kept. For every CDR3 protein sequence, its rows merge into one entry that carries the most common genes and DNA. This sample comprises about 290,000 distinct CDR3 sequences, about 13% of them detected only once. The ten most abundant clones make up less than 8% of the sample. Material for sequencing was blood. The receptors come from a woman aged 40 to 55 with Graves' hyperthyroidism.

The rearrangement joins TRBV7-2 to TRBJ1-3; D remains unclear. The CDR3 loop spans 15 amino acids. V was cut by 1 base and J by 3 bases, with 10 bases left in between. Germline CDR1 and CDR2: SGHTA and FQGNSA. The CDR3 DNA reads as TGTGCCAGCAGCTTAGTGGGTCTTGGTGGAAACACCATATATTTT. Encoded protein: CASSLVGLGGNTIYF.

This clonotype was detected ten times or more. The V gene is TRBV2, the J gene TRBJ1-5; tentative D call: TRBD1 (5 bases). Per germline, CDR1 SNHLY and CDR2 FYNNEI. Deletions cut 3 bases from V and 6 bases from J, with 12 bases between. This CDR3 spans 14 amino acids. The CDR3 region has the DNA TGTGCCAGCAGTGACGGGACCCCCTCTCAGCCCCAGCATTTT. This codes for CASSDGTPSQPQHF.

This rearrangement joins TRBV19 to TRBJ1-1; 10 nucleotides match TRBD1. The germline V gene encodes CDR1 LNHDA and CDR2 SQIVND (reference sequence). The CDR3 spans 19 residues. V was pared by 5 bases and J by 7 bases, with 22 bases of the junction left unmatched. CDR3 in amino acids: CASSSSGTGVLGSFDEAFF. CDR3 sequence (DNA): TGTGCCAGTAGTTCTAGTGGGACAGGGGTTTTGGGCTCCTTCGATGAAGCTTTCTTT.